This T cell receptor (beta chain) originates from a study of blood T cell repertoires in COVID-19. Study in general: COVID-19 samples, acute and convalescent, were from the United States, Italy and Spain.

The table lists this clone with a count of one. Authors' processing steps: Quantification of nucleated cells was approximated via reference gene primer amplification. TCRdb keeps only in-frame clones here, not all; method: immunoSEQ multiplex PCR. That table gives V, J and clone size, and the DNA gave D and trimming. The sample records around 310,000 clones, approximately 91% being singletons. The sequence was obtained from a woman aged 60-70 years with acute or convalescent COVID-19. The sequenced sample consisted of peripheral blood.

The CDR3 region is CASTLLGQGTDTQYF. The CDR3 coding sequence is TGTGCCAGCACCCTCCTGGGACAGGGCACAGATACGCAGTATTTT. The rearrangement uses TRBV6-5 and TRBJ2-3; the match to TRBD1 covers 8 bases. The trim removed 7 bases at V and 1 base at J, leaving 7 bases unmatched. This CDR3 has 15 amino acids. Germline-derived CDR1 and CDR2 are MNHEY and SVGAGI.